This T cell receptor (beta chain) was retrieved from a study of OX40 agonist ivuxolimab in advanced cancers. Study overall: All patients had ivuxolimab intravenously every 2 weeks at 0.01 to 10 mg/kg. The dose-escalation group included hepatocellular carcinoma, melanoma, renal cell carcinoma and head and neck cancer. Prior anti-PD-1, anti-PD-L1 or anti-CTLA-4 therapy was allowed; approximately 41% had some. Whole-study findings and limits: At doses 0.1 to 3.0 mg/kg, CD4+ and CD8+ clones expanded.

Assay: immunoSEQ multiplex PCR; the TCRdb copy retains only in-frame clones and omits some. The sample carries under 70,000 clones, about nine tenths recorded once. Worth noting for this clone: Its specificity is not known.

Germline CDR1 is SGHTA and CDR2 is FQGNSA. This CDR3 comprises 15 residues. The germline V and J ends were trimmed by 5 bases and 4 bases, with 15 bases remaining between them. The TCR originated in an adult with an advanced solid tumor such as melanoma, head and neck, liver or kidney cancer. The source was CD4+ or CD8+ T cells sorted from blood, collected in a trial of the OX40 agonist ivuxolimab. The chain links TRBV7-2 to TRBJ2-1, with D possibly being TRBD2 (7 bases). The DNA for the CDR3 is TGTGCCAGCAGCCGAGGGGGGAGGGCTTACAATGAGCAGTTCTTC. It codes for CASSRGGRAYNEQFF.